These T cell receptor beta chains were read from a single sample in a study of T cell responses to AZD1222 COVID-19 vaccine. TCRdb keeps only in-frame clones here, not all; method: immunoSEQ multiplex PCR. Here the sample spans about 110,000 clones, 80% to 95% being singletons. The source material was peripheral blood, sampled 28 days after the second AZD1222 dose. These receptors were taken from an adult who received the AZD1222 COVID-19 vaccine. Both conserved end residues are part of each CDR3. The order of the fields is clone size, D gene, J gene, V gene, CDR3 protein, CDR3 DNA. A D gene is named only where the DNA matches it firmly. Clone size appears in some rows only: once, few, many, or a class for an expanded clone.

clone size: .; D gene: TRBD1; J gene: TRBJ2-7; V gene: TRBV6-2/TRBV6-3; CDR3 protein: CASSLQGGYEQYF; CDR3 DNA: TGTGCCAGCAGTTTACAGGGGGGCTACGAGCAGTACTTC
clone size: .; D gene: .; J gene: TRBJ1-2; V gene: TRBV9; CDR3 protein: CASSVGHLGDYGYTF; CDR3 DNA: TGTGCCAGCAGCGTAGGTCATCTGGGCGACTATGGCTACACCTTC
clone size: .; D gene: .; J gene: TRBJ2-1; V gene: TRBV11-2; CDR3 protein: CASSLETGSYYNEQFF; CDR3 DNA: TGTGCCAGCAGCTTAGAGACAGGTTCTTACTACAATGAGCAGTTCTTC
clone size: .; D gene: .; J gene: TRBJ1-5; V gene: TRBV7-8; CDR3 protein: CASSLRGRVTEGQPQHF; CDR3 DNA: TGTGCCAGCAGCTTACGGGGCAGGGTGACAGAGGGACAGCCCCAGCATTTT
clone size: .; D gene: .; J gene: TRBJ2-3; V gene: TRBV24-1; CDR3 protein: CATSDAQTDTQYF; CDR3 DNA: TGTGCCACCAGTGATGCCCAGACAGATACGCAGTATTTT
clone size: once; D gene: TRBD1; J gene: TRBJ1-5; V gene: TRBV19; CDR3 protein: CASTGTGGNQPQHF; CDR3 DNA: TGTGCCAGTACCGGGACAGGGGGGAATCAGCCCCAGCATTTT
clone size: few; D gene: .; J gene: TRBJ1-1; V gene: TRBV7-9; CDR3 protein: CATEAQGTEAFF; CDR3 DNA: TGTGCCACAGAAGCACAGGGCACTGAAGCTTTCTTT
clone size: .; D gene: .; J gene: TRBJ1-4; V gene: TRBV1; CDR3 protein: CTSSPGAEAEKLFF; CDR3 DNA: TGCACCAGCAGCCCGGGGGCGGAGGCTGAAAAACTGTTTTTT
clone size: .; D gene: TRBD1; J gene: TRBJ2-1; V gene: TRBV5-1; CDR3 protein: CASSPMRDREQFF; CDR3 DNA: TGCGCCAGCAGCCCAATGCGGGACAGGGAACAGTTCTTC
clone size: .; D gene: .; J gene: TRBJ1-2; V gene: TRBV4-1; CDR3 protein: CASSQLRALDGYTF; CDR3 DNA: TGCGCCAGCAGCCAACTTCGGGCGCTTGATGGCTACACCTTC
clone size: .; D gene: TRBD2; J gene: TRBJ2-7; V gene: TRBV4-1; CDR3 protein: CASSQEMRLAGYEQYF; CDR3 DNA: TGCGCCAGCAGCCAAGAAATGAGGCTAGCGGGCTACGAGCAGTACTTC